This is a list of T cell receptor beta chains from one sample in a study of cytomegalovirus exposure and HLA in healthy donors. The data were produced by immunoSEQ multiplex PCR, yet TCRdb's version contains in-frame clones alone and is incomplete. This table holds about 170,000 clones, around four fifths found once. Sequenced: PBMCs. Source of these receptors: a female donor in good health and CMV-seronegative. Each CDR3 is given with its conserved first and last residue. D genes are given only for firm matches. Not all rows give a size; the values are once, few, many and, for expanded clones, a class.

>TRBD2|TRBV4-3|TRBJ2-1|.
CASSHGTSGRYEQFF
TGCGCCAGCAGCCACGGGACTAGCGGGCGATATGAGCAGTTCTTC
>TRBD2|TRBV27|TRBJ2-5|once
CASYASGSPETQYF
TGTGCCAGTTACGCTAGCGGGAGTCCAGAGACCCAGTACTTC
>.|TRBV28|TRBJ1-4|few
CASSLWGATNEKLFF
TGTGCCAGCAGTCTCTGGGGAGCAACTAATGAAAAACTGTTTTTT
>.|TRBV10-3|TRBJ2-3|few
CAISEIGPGTDTQYF
TGTGCCATCAGTGAAATCGGGCCGGGAACAGATACGCAGTATTTT
>TRBD1|TRBV2|TRBJ2-4|.
CASSHRGQGKNIQYF
TGTGCCAGCAGTCACAGGGGGCAAGGCAAAAACATTCAGTACTTC
>.|TRBV30|TRBJ2-2|.
CAWSPLNTGELFF
TGTGCCTGGAGCCCACTAAACACCGGGGAGCTGTTTTTT
>TRBD1|TRBV6-5|TRBJ1-1|.
CASSPPGTGAEAFF
TGTGCCAGCAGTCCCCCCGGGACAGGGGCTGAAGCTTTCTTT
>.|TRBV27|TRBJ2-2|.
CASSLLGATGELFF
TGTGCCAGCAGTTTATTGGGGGCTACCGGGGAGCTGTTTTTT
>.|TRBV30|TRBJ2-7|once
CAWSSVGGGGSYEQYF
TGTGCCTGGAGTTCCGTGGGGGGAGGGGGTTCCTACGAGCAGTACTTC
>TRBD2|TRBV11-2|TRBJ2-1|.
CASSFSGRANEQFF
TGTGCCAGCAGCTTTAGCGGGAGGGCCAATGAGCAGTTCTTC
>.|TRBV5-3|TRBJ1-2|.
CARSLTNQGPHGYTF
TGTGCCAGAAGCTTGACTAATCAAGGCCCCCACGGCTACACCTTC
>.|TRBV5-1|TRBJ1-5|.
CASSSPHQPQHF
TGCGCCAGCAGCTCTCCCCATCAGCCCCAGCATTTT
>TRBD2|TRBV9|TRBJ2-5|.
CASSVAVSGETQYF
TGTGCCAGCAGCGTAGCAGTTAGCGGGGAGACCCAGTACTTC
>TRBD1|TRBV13|TRBJ1-2|.
CASSLRDRDNYGYTF
TGTGCCAGCAGCCTCCGGGACAGGGACAACTATGGCTACACCTTC
>TRBD1|TRBV27|TRBJ2-7|.
CASSWGQGASEQYF
TGTGCCAGCAGTTGGGGACAGGGGGCAAGTGAGCAGTACTTC
>TRBD1|TRBV7-8|TRBJ1-2|few
CASSRRTGGPSNYGYTF
TGTGCCAGCAGCCGCCGGACAGGGGGCCCTTCTAACTATGGCTACACCTTC
>TRBD2|TRBV7-6|TRBJ2-3|.
CASSYRTSGGTYHTDTQYF
TGTGCCAGCAGCTACCGGACTAGCGGGGGCACATACCACACAGATACGCAGTATTTT
>.|TRBV4-3|TRBJ1-6|.
CASSQEGSGESPLHF
TGCGCCAGCAGCCAAGAGGGTAGCGGGGAATCACCCCTCCACTTT
>.|TRBV29-1|TRBJ2-7|.
CSVGGGNSYEQYF
TGCAGCGTTGGTGGGGGGAATTCCTACGAGCAGTACTTC
>.|TRBV7-9|TRBJ1-4|.
CASSSTRANEKLFF
TGTGCCAGCAGCTCAACTAGGGCAAATGAAAAACTGTTTTTT
>.|TRBV7-2|TRBJ2-1|.
CASSLASLSGNEQFF
TGTGCCAGCAGCTTAGCCTCCCTCTCCGGCAATGAGCAGTTCTTC
>.|TRBV28|TRBJ2-3|few
CASSRYGSVGTDTQYF
TGTGCCAGCAGCAGGTATGGGTCCGTTGGCACAGATACGCAGTATTTT
>.|TRBV6-6|TRBJ2-7|.
CASSYRRGANEQYF
TGTGCCAGCAGTTACAGGAGGGGAGCTAACGAGCAGTACTTC
>.|TRBV6-5|TRBJ2-5|.
CASSYSGRRETQYF
TGTGCCAGCAGTTATTCCGGCCGGAGGGAGACCCAGTACTTC
>.|TRBV6-1|TRBJ2-3|.
CASTQRITDTQYF
TGTGCCAGCACGCAGCGGATCACAGATACGCAGTATTTT
>.|TRBV6-5|TRBJ1-1|.
CASSYSTLKNTEAFF
TGTGCCAGCAGTTATTCGACACTCAAGAACACTGAAGCTTTCTTT
>TRBD1|TRBV28|TRBJ1-2|.
CASSPRDSAMDGYTF
TGTGCCAGCAGCCCCCGGGACAGCGCCATGGATGGCTACACCTTC
>.|TRBV9|TRBJ2-7|.
CASSPRTALYEQYF
TGTGCCAGCAGCCCCAGGACAGCTCTCTACGAGCAGTACTTC
>TRBD1|TRBV14|TRBJ2-6|.
CASSKDRSGANVLTF
TGTGCCAGCAGTAAGGACAGGTCTGGGGCCAACGTCCTGACTTTC